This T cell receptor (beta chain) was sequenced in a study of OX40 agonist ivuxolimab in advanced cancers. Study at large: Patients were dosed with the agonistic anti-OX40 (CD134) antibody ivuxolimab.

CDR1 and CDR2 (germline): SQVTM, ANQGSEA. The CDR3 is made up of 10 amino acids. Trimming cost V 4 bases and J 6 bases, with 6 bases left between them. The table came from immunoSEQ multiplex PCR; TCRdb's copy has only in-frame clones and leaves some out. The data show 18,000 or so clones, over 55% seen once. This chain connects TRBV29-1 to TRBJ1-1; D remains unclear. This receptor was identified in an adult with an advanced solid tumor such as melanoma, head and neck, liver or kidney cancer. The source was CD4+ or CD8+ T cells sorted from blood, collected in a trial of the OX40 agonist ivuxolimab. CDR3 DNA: TGCAGCGTTGGTACCCCTGAAGCTTTCTTT. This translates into CSVGTPEAFF.